Presented here are 19 T cell receptor beta chains from one specimen sequenced in a study of T cells in Graves' hyperthyroidism and ophthalmopathy. The source material, RNA transcripts, was used to amplify TCR beta CDR3 regions. The TCR CDR3 first-round RT-PCR relied on the HTBI primer set. TCRdb passed the multiplex PCR reads through MiXCR, listing each CDR3 protein once. This sample carries 400,000 or so distinct CDR3 sequences, around 15% of them seen once, and the ten largest clones take 25% to 30%. Sample: blood. The source is a man in his fifties with Graves' ophthalmopathy.

Only a few counts were recorded for this clonotype. The chain recombines TRBV2 with TRBJ2-7; the match to TRBD1 covers 7 bases. Germline CDR1 reads SNHLY; CDR2 reads FYNNEI. With V trimmed by 8 bases and J by 2 bases, 6 bases remained unmatched. This CDR3 region has 13 residues. The CDR3 loop is CASGTALTYEQYF. The CDR3 coding sequence is TGTGCCAGCGGGACAGCGCTAACCTACGAGCAGTACTTC.

This clonotype was observed a few times. V usage is TRBV15 and J usage is TRBJ2-5; D may be TRBD2 (6 bases). The germline V gene encodes CDR1 LNHNV and CDR2 YYDKDF (reference sequence). This CDR3 is built from 13 residues. V was cut by 5 bases and J by 5 bases, with 12 bases left in between. The CDR3: CATSGGIFETQYF. The CDR3 nucleotides are TGTGCCACCAGCGGAGGGATTTTCGAGACCCAGTACTTC. Supplemented by reference TRBV15 and TRBJ2-5, the full variable domain reads DAMVIQNPRYQVTQFGKPVTLSCSQTLNHNVMYWYQQKSSQAPKLLFHYYDKDFNNEADTPDNFQSRRPNTSFCFLDIRSPGLGDTAMYLCATSGGIFETQYFGPGTRLLVL.

In this sample, this clonotype turned up a few times. The chain has TRBV7-2 and TRBJ1-1, with D perhaps TRBD1 (6 bases). Germline V lookup: CDR1 SGHTA, CDR2 FQGNSA. V dropped 7 bases and J dropped 2 bases, with 14 bases sitting between them. The CDR3 runs 14 residues. CDR3 in amino acids: CASTWGAANTEAFF. CDR3 nucleotides: TGTGCCAGCACCTGGGGGGCAGCTAACACTGAAGCTTTCTTT. Combining the CDR3 with reference TRBV7-2 and TRBJ1-1 gives the whole variable domain GAGVSQSPSNKVTEKGKDVELRCDPISGHTALYWYRQSLGQGLEFLIYFQGNSAPDKSGLPSDRFSAERTGGSVSTLTIQRTQQEDSAVYLCASTWGAANTEAFFGQGTRLTVV.

This clonotype was counted ten times or more. The J gene is TRBJ2-1, the V gene TRBV18; 12 nucleotides align to TRBD2. V lost 5 bases, J lost 5 bases, and 4 bases stayed unmatched. The germline V gene has CDR1 KGHSH and CDR2 LQKENI. The CDR3 covers 15 residues. Here the CDR3 DNA reads TGTGCCAGCTCAACAGGACTAGCGGGACACAATGAGCAGTTCTTC. Translating it yields CASSTGLAGHNEQFF.

The rearrangement links TRBV15 to TRBJ2-2; 9 positions agree with TRBD1. Trimming at V came to 6 bases and at J to 6 bases, leaving 8 bases not matched to a gene. The germline V gene encodes CDR1 LNHNV and CDR2 YYDKDF (reference sequence). The CDR3 is 15 residues long. This CDR3 is CATRNDRGMAGELFF. CDR3 coding DNA: TGTGCCACCAGAAATGACAGGGGGATGGCCGGGGAGCTGTTTTTT.

The table lists this clonotype with many counts. V usage is TRBV29-1 and J usage is TRBJ2-3; 9 nucleotides align to TRBD1. This CDR3 contains 18 residues. The junction had 18 bases not matched to a gene; V was cut back by 8 bases and J by 0 bases. The V gene's germline CDR1 is SQVTM and CDR2 ANQGSEA. The DNA for the CDR3 is TGCAGCACCTCCGGTGGGACAGGGCGGTCGGGTAGCACAGATACGCAGTATTTT. Its protein is CSTSGGTGRSGSTDTQYF.

As for this clonotype: A read error may account for a junction end that differs from germline. CDR3 bases: TGTGCCACCAGTGACCCGTCACAGGGGAGGGAGACCCAGTGCTTC. Translated: CATSDPSQGRETQCF. The V gene is TRBV24-1, the J gene TRBJ2-5; D may be TRBD1 or TRBD2 (7 bases each). The CDR3 runs to 15 residues. CDR1 and CDR2 from the germline V gene are KGHDR and SFDVKD.

This clonotype was seen a handful of times. The chain is built from TRBV7-9 and TRBJ1-2; D may be TRBD1 (5 bases). This CDR3 comprises 16 residues. Per germline, CDR1 SEHNR and CDR2 FQNEAQ (reference sequence). Between the trimmed V and J ends, which lost 2 bases and 0 bases, there was a span of 13 bases. The CDR3 bases are TGTGCCAGCAGCTTATCCGGAGGGGTAGCTAACTATGGCTACACCTTC. Its protein product is CASSLSGGVANYGYTF.

This clonotype was seen many times. The V gene is TRBV2, the J gene TRBJ1-1, with a tentative D call TRBD1 (5 bases). Germline V gene sequence: CDR1 SNHLY, CDR2 FYNNEI. The CDR3 sequence is 13 residues long. Trimming removed 6 bases from V and 1 base from J, with 9 bases in between. The CDR3 spells CASRGRANTEAFF. Here the CDR3 DNA reads TGTGCCAGCAGGGGCAGGGCGAACACTGAAGCTTTCTTT.

This clonotype was observed a few times. V and J are TRBV6-1 and TRBJ1-2; tentatively, D is TRBD1 (5 bases). CDR1 is MNHNS, CDR2 SASEGT, per germline. The germline V and J ends were trimmed by 5 bases and 2 bases, with 18 bases remaining between them. The CDR3 extends over 16 amino acids. This CDR3 is CASSYSGGAENYGYTF. DNA of the CDR3: TGTGCCAGCAGTTACAGCGGCGGGGCAGAAAACTATGGCTACACCTTC.

This clonotype was seen repeatedly, ten times or more. The chain uses TRBV6-1 and TRBJ2-5, with D possibly being TRBD1 (6 bases). Germline-derived CDR1 and CDR2 are MNHNS and SASEGT. The ends were cut back, 7 bases at V and 2 bases at J, with 11 bases in the middle. The CDR3 spans 13 residues. CDR3: CASNGQLQETQYF. The CDR3 coding sequence is TGTGCCAGCAACGGACAGTTACAAGAGACCCAGTACTTC.

There are many counts of this clonotype. The rearrangement links TRBV6-1 to TRBJ2-3; the D is unclear. Trimming pared 1 base from V and 1 base from J, leaving 6 bases between. The germline V gene has CDR1 MNHNS and CDR2 SASEGT. The CDR3 has 14 residues. The chain's CDR3 is CASSEGYRTDTQYF. CDR3 DNA sequence: TGTGCCAGCAGTGAAGGTTATCGCACAGATACGCAGTATTTT.

This clonotype was seen more than once but under ten times. This rearrangement joins TRBV6-2 or TRBV6-3 to TRBJ1-3, with D perhaps matching TRBD1 (5 bases). The CDR3 is 16 amino acids. Trimming left V 8 bases short and J 2 bases short, with 19 bases between. CDR1 and CDR2 from the germline V gene are MNHEY and SVGEGT. The CDR3 DNA is TGTGCCAGCCGGCCGACGGGAGGGGCGCCTGGAAACACCATATATTTT. Translation gives CASRPTGGAPGNTIYF.

This clonotype was detected a few times. This sequence joins TRBV29-1 and TRBJ2-2; 8 bases fit TRBD1. The V segment lost 4 bases and the J segment 3 bases; nucleotides outside the gene matches: 1. This CDR3 comprises 13 residues. Germline values: CDR1 SQVTM, CDR2 ANQGSEA. This CDR3 is CSVVDRDTGELFF. CDR3 DNA sequence: TGCAGCGTTGTGGACAGGGACACCGGGGAGCTGTTTTTT.

This clonotype was recorded a few times. The chain is built from TRBV7-2 and TRBJ1-5; no firm D call. CDR3 size: 13 residues. V dropped 7 bases and J dropped 2 bases, with 9 bases sitting between them. Germline V gene data show CDR1 as SGHTA and CDR2 as FQGNSA. CDR3 bases: TGTGCCAGCAACCTTGGGGGCAATCAGCCCCAGCATTTT. This codes for CASNLGGNQPQHF.

This clonotype came up many times. The V and J genes are TRBV7-9 and TRBJ2-2, with TRBD2 matching over 14 bases. Unmatched junction bases numbered 14, after V lost 4 bases and J lost 7 bases. Germline V gene lookup returns CDR1 SEHNR and CDR2 FQNEAQ (reference sequence). The CDR3 runs to 19 residues. The CDR3 loop reads CASSYTRGLAGGIGGELFF. The DNA for the CDR3 is TGTGCCAGCAGCTATACACGAGGACTAGCGGGAGGTATCGGCGGGGAGCTGTTTTTT.

This clonotype was observed many times. The chain couples TRBV5-1 to TRBJ2-7; 8 nucleotides align to TRBD1. After removal of 0 bases from V and 3 bases from J, the junction contained 5 bases not matched to a gene. The germline V gene encodes CDR1 SGHRS and CDR2 YFSETQ. This CDR3 has 15 amino acids. CDR3 loop: CASSLDGQGIYEQYF. In DNA form, the CDR3 reads TGCGCCAGCAGCTTGGATGGACAGGGTATCTACGAGCAGTACTTC.

A few counts support this clonotype. This may come from a read error, since a much larger clone is one base off. This rearrangement joins TRBV3-1 to TRBJ2-7; 12 nucleotides agree with TRBD2. The V gene's germline CDR1 is LGHDT and CDR2 YNNKEL (reference sequence). The CDR3 is 14 amino acids. CDR3 protein: CASRTSGSLYEQCF. In nucleotides, the CDR3 is TGTGCCAGCAGGACTAGCGGGAGCCTCTACGAGCAGTGCTTC.

A few counts support this clonotype. This chain connects TRBV7-9 to TRBJ2-7, with 9 bases that match TRBD2. Trimming cost V 4 bases and J 0 bases; bases outside gene matches: 19. Germline V gene lookup returns CDR1 SEHNR and CDR2 FQNEAQ (reference sequence). The CDR3 is 20 amino acids. DNA for the CDR3: TGTGCCAGCAGCTCACCGGTCTGGGGGACTAGCCGCTATTCCTCCTACGAGCAGTACTTC. It yields the protein CASSSPVWGTSRYSSYEQYF.